These 10 T cell receptor beta chains were all obtained from the same sample, sequenced in a study of vaccination and CD4 T cells after COVID-19. Cultured CD4+ T-cell DNA underwent Oncomine TCR Beta short-read sequencing. From the PCR reads, TCRdb called clonotypes with MiXCR, one entry per CDR3 protein. Of 9,500 to 15,000 distinct CDR3 sequences listed, about 57% are singletons. These TCRs are of unknown antigen specificity. This sample's treatment: approximately 11-day PBMC culture with coronavirus spike peptide pools or control peptides (ViraFEST assay). The specimen sequenced was CD4+ T cells from blood, cultured in vitro. The receptors originated from a human donor who had recovered from COVID-19.

This rearrangement joins TRBV24-1 to TRBJ1-2; D is possibly TRBD1 (6 bases). The CDR3 consists of 13 residues. Trimming took 7 bases from V and 2 from J, leaving 10 bases between them. Germline loops: CDR1 KGHDR, CDR2 SFDVKD. The DNA of the CDR3 is TGTGCCACCAGCCAGGGGCTCAACTATGGCTACACCTTC. Translated: CATSQGLNYGYTF.

This chain links TRBV7-9 with TRBJ1-1, with D tentatively TRBD1 (5 bases). Between the trimmed V and J ends, which lost 1 base and 6 bases, there was a span of 9 bases. CDR3 length equals 13 residues. Germline V lookup: CDR1 SEHNR, CDR2 FQNEAQ (reference sequence). The CDR3 sequence is CASSLGGLPEAFF. DNA for the CDR3: TGTGCCAGCAGCTTAGGGGGCTTACCTGAAGCTTTCTTT.

The J gene is TRBJ1-4, the V gene TRBV2; D is unresolved. V was pared by 5 bases and J by 7 bases, with 11 bases between. Germline CDR1 SNHLY, CDR2 FYNNEI. CDR3 length: 13 amino acids. CDR3 coding DNA: TGTGCCAGCAGTAGAGAAAGAGGTGAAAAACTGTTTTTT. Amino acids: CASSRERGEKLFF.

The table lists this clonotype with a few counts. CDR3 sequence (DNA): TGTGCCAGCATAAGGGGGCGCTTGGGCACTGAAGCTTTCTTT. It yields the protein CASIRGRLGTEAFF. J is TRBJ1-1 and V is TRBV2; 7 positions agree with TRBD1. J was trimmed by 4 bases and V by 7 bases; bases with no gene match: 9. This CDR3 is built from 14 residues. Germline CDR1 and CDR2: SNHLY and FYNNEI.

This clonotype was picked up one time. The chain carries TRBV21-1 and TRBJ2-3; the table's TRBD2 call for D was not verified on the DNA. TRBV21-1 is a pseudogene locus. The CDR3 has 15 residues. The DNA for the CDR3 is TGTGCCAGCAACTGGGACTTAAACTCCACAGATACGCAGTATTTT. Residues: CASNWDLNSTDTQYF.

This clonotype showed up just a few times. The J gene is TRBJ1-2, the V gene TRBV24-1; D gene unclear. The germline gives CDR1 KGHDR, CDR2 SFDVKD. CDR3 length equals 12 residues. V was cut by 5 bases and J by 5 bases, with 8 bases left in between. In DNA form, the CDR3 reads TGTGCCACCAGTGCTGGAATTTATGGCTACACCTTC. It is translated as CATSAGIYGYTF.

The V gene is TRBV30, the J gene TRBJ1-1, with a weak D call TRBD1 (6 bases). The V end lost 0 bases, the J end lost 11 bases, and 19 bases lay between the germline ends. CDR3 length: 14 amino acids. The germline V gene has CDR1 GTSNPN and CDR2 SVGIG (reference sequence). The CDR3 is CAWSVGGGIIGAFF. The CDR3 DNA reads as TGTGCCTGGAGTGTAGGGGGAGGGATAATTGGCGCTTTCTTT.

The gene calls are TRBV6-2 or TRBV6-3 and TRBJ2-7; TRBD2 might be the D (6 bases). The CDR3 loop spans 14 amino acids. The V gene's germline CDR1 is MNHEY and CDR2 SVGEGT. V lost 3 bases, J lost 2 bases, and 11 bases lay in between. CDR3 nucleotides: TGTGCCAGCAGTTATCTTGCGGGACCCTACGAGCAGTACTTC. Translating it yields CASSYLAGPYEQYF.

The chain has TRBV2 and TRBJ1-2, with D unresolved. Germline CDR1 reads SNHLY; CDR2 reads FYNNEI. The germline V and J ends were trimmed by 3 bases and 5 bases, with 10 bases remaining between them. CDR3 length: 13 residues. For the CDR3, the DNA is TGTGCCAGCAGTGAGTCCCCACTTTATGGCTACACCTTC. Its translation is CASSESPLYGYTF.

This clonotype was counted between two and nine times. The V gene is TRBV7-6, the J gene TRBJ2-5; D remains unclear. The CDR3 has 13 residues. V shed 0 bases and J shed 4 bases, with 6 bases lying between them. Germline CDR1 and CDR2: SGHVS and FNYEAQ. CDR3 in amino acids: CASSLAERETQYF. The CDR3 DNA follows: TGTGCCAGCAGCTTAGCAGAGCGAGAGACCCAGTACTTC.